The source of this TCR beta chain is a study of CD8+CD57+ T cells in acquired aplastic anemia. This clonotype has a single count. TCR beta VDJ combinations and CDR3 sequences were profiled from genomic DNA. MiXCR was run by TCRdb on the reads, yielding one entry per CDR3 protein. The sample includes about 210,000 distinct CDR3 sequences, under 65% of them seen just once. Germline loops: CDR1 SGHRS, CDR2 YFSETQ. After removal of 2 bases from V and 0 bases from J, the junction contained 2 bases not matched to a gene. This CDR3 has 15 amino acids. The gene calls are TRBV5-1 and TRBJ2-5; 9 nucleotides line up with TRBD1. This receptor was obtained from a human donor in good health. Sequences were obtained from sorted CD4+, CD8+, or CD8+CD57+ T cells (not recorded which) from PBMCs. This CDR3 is CASSLQGAYQETQYF. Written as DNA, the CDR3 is TGCGCCAGCAGCTTACAGGGGGCGTACCAAGAGACCCAGTACTTC.